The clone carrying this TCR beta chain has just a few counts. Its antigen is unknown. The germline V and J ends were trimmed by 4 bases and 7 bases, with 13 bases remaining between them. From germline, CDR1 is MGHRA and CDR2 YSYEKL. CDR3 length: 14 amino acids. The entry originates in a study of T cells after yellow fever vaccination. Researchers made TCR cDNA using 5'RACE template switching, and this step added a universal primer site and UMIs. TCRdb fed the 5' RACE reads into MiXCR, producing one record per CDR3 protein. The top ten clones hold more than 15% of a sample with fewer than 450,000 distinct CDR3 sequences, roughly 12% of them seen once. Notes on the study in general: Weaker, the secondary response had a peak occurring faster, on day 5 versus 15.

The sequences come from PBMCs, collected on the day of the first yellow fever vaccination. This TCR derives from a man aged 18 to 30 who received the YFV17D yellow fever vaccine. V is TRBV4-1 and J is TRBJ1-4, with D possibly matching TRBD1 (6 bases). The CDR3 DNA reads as TGCGCCAGCAGCCCAGGGGCGAGGATTGAAAAACTGTTTTTT. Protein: CASSPGARIEKLFF.